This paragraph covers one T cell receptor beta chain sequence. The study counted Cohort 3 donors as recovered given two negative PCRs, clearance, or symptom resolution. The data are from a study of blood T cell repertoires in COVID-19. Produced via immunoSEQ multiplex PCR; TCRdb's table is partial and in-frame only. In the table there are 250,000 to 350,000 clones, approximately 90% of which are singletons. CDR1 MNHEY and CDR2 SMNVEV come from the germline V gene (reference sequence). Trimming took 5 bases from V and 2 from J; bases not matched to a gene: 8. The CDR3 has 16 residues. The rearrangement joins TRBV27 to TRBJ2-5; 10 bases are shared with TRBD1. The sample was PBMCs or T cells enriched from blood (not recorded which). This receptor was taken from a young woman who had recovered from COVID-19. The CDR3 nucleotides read TGTGCCAGCAGTCCGCGCGGGGACAGGGGACAAGAGACCCAGTACTTC. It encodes CASSPRGDRGQETQYF.